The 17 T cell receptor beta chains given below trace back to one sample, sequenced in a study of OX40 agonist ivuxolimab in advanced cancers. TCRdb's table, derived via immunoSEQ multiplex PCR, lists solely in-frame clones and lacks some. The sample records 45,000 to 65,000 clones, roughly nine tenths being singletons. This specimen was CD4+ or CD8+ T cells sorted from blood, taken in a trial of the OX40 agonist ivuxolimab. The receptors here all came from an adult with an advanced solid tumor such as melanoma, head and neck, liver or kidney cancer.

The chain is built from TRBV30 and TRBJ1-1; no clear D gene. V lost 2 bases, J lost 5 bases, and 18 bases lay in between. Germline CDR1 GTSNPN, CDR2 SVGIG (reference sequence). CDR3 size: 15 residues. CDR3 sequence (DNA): TGTGCCTGGAGTCCCATAGACGACTACGGTACTGAAGCTTTCTTT. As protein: CAWSPIDDYGTEAFF.

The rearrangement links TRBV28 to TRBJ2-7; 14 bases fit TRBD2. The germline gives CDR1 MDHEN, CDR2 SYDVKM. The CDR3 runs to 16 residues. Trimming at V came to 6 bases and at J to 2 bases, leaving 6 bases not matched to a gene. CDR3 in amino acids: CASRKGLAGATYEQYF. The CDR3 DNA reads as TGTGCCAGCAGGAAGGGACTAGCGGGGGCGACCTACGAGCAGTACTTC.

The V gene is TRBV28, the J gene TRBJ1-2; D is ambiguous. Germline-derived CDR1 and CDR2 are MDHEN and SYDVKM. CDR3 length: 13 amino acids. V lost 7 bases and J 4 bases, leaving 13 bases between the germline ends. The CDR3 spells CASILPGSYGYTF. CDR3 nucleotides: TGTGCCAGCATCCTACCGGGATCCTATGGCTACACCTTC.

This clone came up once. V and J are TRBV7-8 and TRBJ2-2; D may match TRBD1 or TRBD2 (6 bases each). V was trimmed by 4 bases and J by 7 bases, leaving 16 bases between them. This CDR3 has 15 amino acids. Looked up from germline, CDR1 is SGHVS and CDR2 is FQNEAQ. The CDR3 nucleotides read TGTGCCAGCAGCTCCCTAACGGGGGCGGTCGGGGAGCTGTTTTTT. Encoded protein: CASSSLTGAVGELFF.

CDR3 region: CSVSWTANTEAFF. The CDR3 coding sequence is TGCAGCGTTAGTTGGACAGCGAACACTGAAGCTTTCTTT. The rearrangement joins TRBV29-1 to TRBJ1-1; tentatively, D is TRBD1 (6 bases). V gave up 5 bases and J gave up 1 base, with 11 bases separating them. The germline gives CDR1 SQVTM, CDR2 ANQGSEA. The CDR3 is 13 residues long.

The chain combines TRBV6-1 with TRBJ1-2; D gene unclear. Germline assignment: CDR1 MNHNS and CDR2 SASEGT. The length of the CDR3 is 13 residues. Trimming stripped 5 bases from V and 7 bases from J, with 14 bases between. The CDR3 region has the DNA TGTGCCAGCAGTAAGCAAGCATTCCCTGGCTACACCTTC. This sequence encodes CASSKQAFPGYTF.

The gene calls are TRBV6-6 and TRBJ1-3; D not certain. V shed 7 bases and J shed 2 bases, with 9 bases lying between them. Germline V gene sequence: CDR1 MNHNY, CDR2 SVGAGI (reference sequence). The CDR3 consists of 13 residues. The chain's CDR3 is CASKVFTGNTIYF. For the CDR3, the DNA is TGTGCCAGCAAGGTCTTTACTGGAAACACCATATATTTT.

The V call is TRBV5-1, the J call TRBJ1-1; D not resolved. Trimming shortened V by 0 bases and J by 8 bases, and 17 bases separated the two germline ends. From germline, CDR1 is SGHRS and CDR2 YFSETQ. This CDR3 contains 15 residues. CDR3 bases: TGCGCCAGCAGCTTGGAGGTTCGAGGGTATTCCGAAGCTTTCTTT. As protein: CASSLEVRGYSEAFF.

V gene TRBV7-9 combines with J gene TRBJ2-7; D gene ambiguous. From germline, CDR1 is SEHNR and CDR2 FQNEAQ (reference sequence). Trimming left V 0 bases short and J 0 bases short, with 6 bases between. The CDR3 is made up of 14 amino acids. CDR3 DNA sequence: TGTGCCAGCAGCTTAGCCTCTTACTCCTACGAGCAGTACTTC. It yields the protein CASSLASYSYEQYF. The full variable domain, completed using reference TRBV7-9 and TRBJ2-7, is DTGVSQNPRHKITKRGQNVTFRCDPISEHNRLYWYRQTLGQGPEFLTYFQNEAQLEKSRLLSDRFSAERPKGSFSTLEIQRTEQGDSAMYLCASSLASYSYEQYFGPGTRLTVT.

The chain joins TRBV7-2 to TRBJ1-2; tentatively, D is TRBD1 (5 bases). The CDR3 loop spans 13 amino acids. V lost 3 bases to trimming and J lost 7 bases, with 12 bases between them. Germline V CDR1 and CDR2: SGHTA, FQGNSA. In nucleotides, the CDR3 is TGTGCCAGCAGCTTCGCGACAGAGGTTGGCTACACCTTC. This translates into CASSFATEVGYTF.

CDR3 residues: CASSRIAVNTGELFF. In DNA, the CDR3 is TGTGCCAGCAGCCGGATAGCGGTCAACACCGGGGAGCTGTTTTTT. V is TRBV5-5 and J is TRBJ2-2; tentatively, D is TRBD2 (6 bases). This CDR3 spans 15 amino acids. V was pared by 4 bases and J by 2 bases, with 12 bases between. The germline gives CDR1 SGHKS, CDR2 YYEKEE (reference sequence).

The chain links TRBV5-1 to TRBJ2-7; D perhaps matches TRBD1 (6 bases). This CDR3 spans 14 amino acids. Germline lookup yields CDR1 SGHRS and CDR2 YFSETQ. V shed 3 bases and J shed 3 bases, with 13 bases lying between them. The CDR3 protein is CASSSGSQGYEQYF. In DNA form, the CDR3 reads TGCGCCAGCAGCTCTGGTTCACAGGGCTACGAGCAGTACTTC.

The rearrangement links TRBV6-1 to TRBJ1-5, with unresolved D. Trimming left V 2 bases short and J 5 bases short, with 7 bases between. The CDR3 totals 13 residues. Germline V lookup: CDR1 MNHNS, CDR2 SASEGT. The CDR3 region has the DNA TGTGCCAGCAGTGAACAGGAGGATCAGCCCCAGCATTTT. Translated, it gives CASSEQEDQPQHF.

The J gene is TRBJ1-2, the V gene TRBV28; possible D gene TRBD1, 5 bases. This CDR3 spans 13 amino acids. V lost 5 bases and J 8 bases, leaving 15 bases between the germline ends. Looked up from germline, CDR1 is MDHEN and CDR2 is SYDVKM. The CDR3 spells CASSTQGFSGYTF. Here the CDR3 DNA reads TGTGCCAGCAGTACCCAGGGATTCTCGGGCTACACCTTC.

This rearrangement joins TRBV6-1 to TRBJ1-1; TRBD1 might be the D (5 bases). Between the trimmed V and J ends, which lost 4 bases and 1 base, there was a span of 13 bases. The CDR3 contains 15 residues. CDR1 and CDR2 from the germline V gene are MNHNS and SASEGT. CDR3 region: CASSGGAGRNTEAFF. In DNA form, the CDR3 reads TGTGCCAGCAGTGGAGGGGCAGGGCGGAACACTGAAGCTTTCTTT.

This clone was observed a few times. The CDR3 DNA follows: TGTGCCAGCACCCGTACTTTCACGTCAGGGAGTCACCGGATGCAACTGTTTTTT. It specifies CASTRTFTSGSHRMQLFF. The chain joins TRBV27 to TRBJ1-4; a possible D gene is TRBD1 (5 bases). CDR3 length: 18 amino acids. The germline V and J ends were trimmed by 7 bases and 12 bases, with 33 bases remaining between them. The germline V gene has CDR1 MNHEY and CDR2 SMNVEV (reference sequence).

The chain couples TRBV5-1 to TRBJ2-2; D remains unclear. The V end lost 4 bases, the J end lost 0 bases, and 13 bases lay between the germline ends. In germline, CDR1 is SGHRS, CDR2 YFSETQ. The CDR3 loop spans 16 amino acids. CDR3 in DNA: TGCGCCAGCAGCAGGTTTCCAACCGCGAACACCGGGGAGCTGTTTTTT. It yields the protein CASSRFPTANTGELFF.